This TCR beta chain comes out of a study of blood T cell repertoires in COVID-19. Background on the study: Acute and convalescent COVID-19 specimens originated in the United States, Italy and Spain.

Patients from Seattle were sampled longitudinally, starting during active infection. In the authors' methods: Researchers report that nucleated cell counts were estimated from reference gene primer amplification. Clones were read by immunoSEQ multiplex PCR, and TCRdb kept only the in-frame ones, dropping some. V and J calls and clone size follow that table, whereas D and trimming were derived from the DNA. The data hold about 73,000 clones, with 75% to 80% observed a single time. CDR3 length equals 16 residues. With 4 bases clipped from V and 7 bases from J, the junction kept 12 bases outside the gene matches. Per germline, CDR1 LGHNA and CDR2 YNFKEQ.

This TCR came from a man between 70 and 80 years old with COVID-19, enrolled during active disease. The specimen was peripheral blood. The genes are TRBV4-2 and TRBJ2-3; 9 bases are a match to TRBD2. The CDR3: CASSPQGREGLNTQYF. CDR3 nucleotide sequence: TGTGCCAGCAGCCCCCAGGGGCGGGAGGGCCTAAATACGCAGTATTTT.